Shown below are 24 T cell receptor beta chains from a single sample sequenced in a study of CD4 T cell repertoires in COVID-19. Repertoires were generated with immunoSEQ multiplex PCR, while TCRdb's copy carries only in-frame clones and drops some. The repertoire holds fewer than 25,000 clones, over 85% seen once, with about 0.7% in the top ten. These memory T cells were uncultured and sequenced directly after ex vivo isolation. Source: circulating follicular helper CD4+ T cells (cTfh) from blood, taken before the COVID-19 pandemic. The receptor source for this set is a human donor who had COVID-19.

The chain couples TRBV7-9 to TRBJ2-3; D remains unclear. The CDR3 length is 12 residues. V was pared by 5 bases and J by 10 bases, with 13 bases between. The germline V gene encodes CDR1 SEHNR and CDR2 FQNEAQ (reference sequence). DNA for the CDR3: TGTGCCAGCAGCCCAGTATCGAGCGCGCAGTATTTT. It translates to CASSPVSSAQYF.

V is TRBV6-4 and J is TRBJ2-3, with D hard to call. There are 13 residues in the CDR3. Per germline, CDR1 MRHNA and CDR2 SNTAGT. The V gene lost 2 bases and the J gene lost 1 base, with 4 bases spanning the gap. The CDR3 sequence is CASSDRGTDTQYF. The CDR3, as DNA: TGTGCCAGCAGTGACCGGGGCACAGATACGCAGTATTTT.

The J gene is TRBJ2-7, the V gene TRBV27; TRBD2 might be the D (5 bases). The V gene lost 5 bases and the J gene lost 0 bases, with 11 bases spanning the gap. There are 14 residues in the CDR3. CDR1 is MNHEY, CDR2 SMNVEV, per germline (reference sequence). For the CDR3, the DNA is TGTGCCAGCAGTCTCTCCGGGAACTCCTACGAGCAGTACTTC. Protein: CASSLSGNSYEQYF.

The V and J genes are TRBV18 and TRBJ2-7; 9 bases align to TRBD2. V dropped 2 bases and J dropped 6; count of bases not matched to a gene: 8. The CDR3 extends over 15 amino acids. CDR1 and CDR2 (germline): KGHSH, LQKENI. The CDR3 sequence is CASSPETSGFGEQYF. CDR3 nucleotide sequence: TGTGCCAGCTCACCAGAAACTAGCGGGTTCGGCGAGCAGTACTTC.

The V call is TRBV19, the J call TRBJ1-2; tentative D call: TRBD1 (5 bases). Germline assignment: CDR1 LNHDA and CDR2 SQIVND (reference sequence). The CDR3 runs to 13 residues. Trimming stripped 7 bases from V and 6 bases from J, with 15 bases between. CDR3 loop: CASTGRVDDGYTF. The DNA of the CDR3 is TGTGCCAGTACTGGCAGGGTCGACGATGGCTACACCTTC.

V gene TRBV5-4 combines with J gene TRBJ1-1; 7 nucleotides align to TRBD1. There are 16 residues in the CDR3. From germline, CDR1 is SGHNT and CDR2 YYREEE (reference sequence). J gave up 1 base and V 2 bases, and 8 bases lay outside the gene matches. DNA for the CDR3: TGTGCCAGCAGCTTTCGGTCTACAGGGGCGAACACTGAAGCTTTCTTT. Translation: CASSFRSTGANTEAFF.

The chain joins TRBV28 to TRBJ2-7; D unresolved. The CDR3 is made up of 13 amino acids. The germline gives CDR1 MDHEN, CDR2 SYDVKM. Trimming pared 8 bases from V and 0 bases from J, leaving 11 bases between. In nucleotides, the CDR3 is TGTGCCAGCGGAACAGTGCTCTCCTACGAGCAGTACTTC. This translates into CASGTVLSYEQYF.

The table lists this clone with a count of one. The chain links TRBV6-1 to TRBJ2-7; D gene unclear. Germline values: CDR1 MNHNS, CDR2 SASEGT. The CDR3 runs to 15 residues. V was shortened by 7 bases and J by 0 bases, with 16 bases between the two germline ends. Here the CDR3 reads CASTERPNSSYEQYF. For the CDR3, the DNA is TGTGCCAGCACCGAGCGACCCAACTCCTCCTACGAGCAGTACTTC.

The DNA for the CDR3 is TGTGCCAGCAGTTCGACAGGGGGGTCCTACAATGAGCAGTTCTTC. It specifies CASSSTGGSYNEQFF. This chain uses TRBV28 with TRBJ2-1, with TRBD1 matching over 9 bases. With 4 bases clipped from V and 1 base from J, the junction kept 2 bases outside the gene matches. The CDR3 spans 15 residues. Per the germline V gene, CDR1 is MDHEN and CDR2 is SYDVKM.

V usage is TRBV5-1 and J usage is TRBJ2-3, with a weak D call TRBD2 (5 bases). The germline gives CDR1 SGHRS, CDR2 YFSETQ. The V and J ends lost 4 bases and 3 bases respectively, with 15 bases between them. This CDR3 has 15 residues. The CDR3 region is CASSASNRETDTQYF. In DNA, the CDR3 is TGCGCCAGCAGCGCCAGTAATAGGGAGACAGATACGCAGTATTTT.

The CDR3 coding sequence is TGTGCCAGTAAACACAGGGGTCCCCAAAGCAATCAGCCCCAGCATTTT. Residues: CASKHRGPQSNQPQHF. V is TRBV19 and J is TRBJ1-5, with 7 bases lining up with TRBD1. Trimming at V came to 7 bases and at J to 1 base, leaving 10 bases not matched to a gene. The CDR3 loop spans 16 amino acids. The germline V gene has CDR1 LNHDA and CDR2 SQIVND (reference sequence).

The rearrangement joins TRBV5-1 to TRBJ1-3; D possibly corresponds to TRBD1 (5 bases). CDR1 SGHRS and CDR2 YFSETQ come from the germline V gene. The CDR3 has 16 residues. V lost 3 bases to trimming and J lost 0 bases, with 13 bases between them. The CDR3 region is CASSSGLFTSGNTIYF. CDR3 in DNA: TGCGCCAGCAGCTCGGGACTCTTTACCTCTGGAAACACCATATATTTT.

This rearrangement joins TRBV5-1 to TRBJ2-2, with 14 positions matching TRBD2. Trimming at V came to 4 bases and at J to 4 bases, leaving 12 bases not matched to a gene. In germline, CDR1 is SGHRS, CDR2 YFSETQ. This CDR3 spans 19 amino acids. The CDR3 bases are TGCGCCAGCAGCCCTAGAACCGGACTAGCGGGAGGACGCACCGGGGAGCTGTTTTTT. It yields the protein CASSPRTGLAGGRTGELFF. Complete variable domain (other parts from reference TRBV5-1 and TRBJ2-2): KAGVTQTPRYLIKTRGQQVTLSCSPISGHRSVSWYQQTPGQGLQFLFEYFSETQRNKGNFPGRFSGRQFSNSRSEMNVSTLELGDSALYLCASSPRTGLAGGRTGELFFGEGSRLTVL.

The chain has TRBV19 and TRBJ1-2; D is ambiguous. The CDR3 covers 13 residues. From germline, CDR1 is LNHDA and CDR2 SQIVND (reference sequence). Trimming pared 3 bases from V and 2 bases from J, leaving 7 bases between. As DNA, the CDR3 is TGTGCCAGTAGTATTAACGGGAACTATGGCTACACCTTC. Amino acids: CASSINGNYGYTF.

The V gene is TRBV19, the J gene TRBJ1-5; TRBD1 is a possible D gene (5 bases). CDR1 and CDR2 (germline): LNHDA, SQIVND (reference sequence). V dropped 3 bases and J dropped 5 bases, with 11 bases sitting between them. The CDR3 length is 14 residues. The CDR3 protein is CASSIGGFDQPQHF. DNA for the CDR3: TGTGCCAGTAGTATTGGGGGGTTCGATCAGCCCCAGCATTTT.

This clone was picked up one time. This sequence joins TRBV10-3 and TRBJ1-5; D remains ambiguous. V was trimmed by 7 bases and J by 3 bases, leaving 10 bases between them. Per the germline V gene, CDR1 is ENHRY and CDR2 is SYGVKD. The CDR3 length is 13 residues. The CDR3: CAITPNFNQPQHF. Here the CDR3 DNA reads TGTGCCATCACCCCCAACTTCAATCAGCCCCAGCATTTT.

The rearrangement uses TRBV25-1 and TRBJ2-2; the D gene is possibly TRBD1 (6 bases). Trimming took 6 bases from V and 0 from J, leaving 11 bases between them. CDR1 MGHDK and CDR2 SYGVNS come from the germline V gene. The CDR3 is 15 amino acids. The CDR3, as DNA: TGTGCCAGCAGCGGACAGAAGACGAACACCGGGGAGCTGTTTTTT. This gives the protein CASSGQKTNTGELFF.

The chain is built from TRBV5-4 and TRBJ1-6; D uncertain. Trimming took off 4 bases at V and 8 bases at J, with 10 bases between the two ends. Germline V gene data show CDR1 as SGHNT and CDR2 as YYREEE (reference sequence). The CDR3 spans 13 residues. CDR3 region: CASSADWDSPLHF. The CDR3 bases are TGTGCCAGCAGCGCCGACTGGGATTCACCCCTCCACTTT. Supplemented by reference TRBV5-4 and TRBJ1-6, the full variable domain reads ETGVTQSPTHLIKTRGQQVTLRCSSQSGHNTVSWYQQALGQGPQFIFQYYREEENGRGNFPPRFSGLQFPNYSSELNVNALELDDSALYLCASSADWDSPLHFGNGTRLTVT.

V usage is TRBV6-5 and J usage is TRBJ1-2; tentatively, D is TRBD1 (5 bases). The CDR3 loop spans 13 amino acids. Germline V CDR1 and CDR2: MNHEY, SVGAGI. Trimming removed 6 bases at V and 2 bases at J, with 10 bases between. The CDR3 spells CASSPGPNYGYTF. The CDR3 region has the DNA TGTGCCAGCAGCCCAGGGCCAAACTATGGCTACACCTTC.

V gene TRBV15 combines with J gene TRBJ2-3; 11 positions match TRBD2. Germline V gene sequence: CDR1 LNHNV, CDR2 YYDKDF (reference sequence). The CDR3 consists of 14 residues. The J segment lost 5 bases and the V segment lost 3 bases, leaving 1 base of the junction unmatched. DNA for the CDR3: TGTGCCACCAGCAGGCTAGCGGGGGGAGATACGCAGTATTTT. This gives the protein CATSRLAGGDTQYF.

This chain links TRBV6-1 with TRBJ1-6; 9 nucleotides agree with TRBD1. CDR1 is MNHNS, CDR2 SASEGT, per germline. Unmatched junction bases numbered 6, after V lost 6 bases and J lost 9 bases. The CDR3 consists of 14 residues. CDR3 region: CASRRDRESSPLHF. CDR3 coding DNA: TGTGCCAGCAGGCGGGACAGGGAGTCTTCACCCCTCCACTTT.

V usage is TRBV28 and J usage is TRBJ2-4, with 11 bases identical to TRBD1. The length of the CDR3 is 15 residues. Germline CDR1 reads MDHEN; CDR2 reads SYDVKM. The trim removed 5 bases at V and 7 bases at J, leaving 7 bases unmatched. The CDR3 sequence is CASSTGTGGWNIQYF. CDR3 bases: TGTGCCAGCAGTACCGGGACAGGGGGGTGGAACATTCAGTACTTC.

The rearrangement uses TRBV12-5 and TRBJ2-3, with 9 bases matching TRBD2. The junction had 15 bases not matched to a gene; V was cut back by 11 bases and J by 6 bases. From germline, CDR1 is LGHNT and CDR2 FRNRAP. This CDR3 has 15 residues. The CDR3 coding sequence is TGTGCTGAGCCTCGGACTAGCGTGCTAGGGGATACGCAGTATTTT. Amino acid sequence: CAEPRTSVLGDTQYF.

The CDR3 protein is CASSLRAGSSYEQYF. The CDR3, as DNA: TGTGCCAGCAGCTTACGAGCGGGTAGCTCCTACGAGCAGTACTTC. The chain employs TRBV7-2 and TRBJ2-7, with a possible D match to TRBD2 (6 bases). With 2 bases removed from V and 0 bases from J, the gap between germline ends came to 11 bases. The CDR3 totals 15 residues. Germline V gene sequence: CDR1 SGHTA, CDR2 FQGNSA.